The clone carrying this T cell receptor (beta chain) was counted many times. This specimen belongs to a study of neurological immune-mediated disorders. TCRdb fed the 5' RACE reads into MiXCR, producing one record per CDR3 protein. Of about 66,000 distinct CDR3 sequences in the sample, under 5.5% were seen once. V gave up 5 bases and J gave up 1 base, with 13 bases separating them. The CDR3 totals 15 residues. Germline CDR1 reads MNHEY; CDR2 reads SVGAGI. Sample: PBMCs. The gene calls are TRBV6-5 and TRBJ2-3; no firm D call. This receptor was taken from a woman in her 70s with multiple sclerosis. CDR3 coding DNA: TGTGCCAGCAGTCTCGGAACCCTCGGCACAGATACGCAGTATTTT. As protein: CASSLGTLGTDTQYF.